The 12 T cell receptor beta chains given below trace back to one sample, sequenced in a study of blood T cell repertoires in COVID-19. Assay: immunoSEQ multiplex PCR; the TCRdb copy retains only in-frame clones and omits some. The data contain fewer than 500,000 clones, 81% of them singletons. Sequences were obtained from peripheral blood. The receptor source for this set is a human donor with acute or convalescent COVID-19. The donor label of this sample is uncertain.

The rearrangement uses TRBV7-9 and TRBJ1-5; D is uncertain. There are 11 residues in the CDR3. The V gene's germline CDR1 is SEHNR and CDR2 FQNEAQ (reference sequence). Trimming stripped 0 bases from V and 9 bases from J, with 3 bases between. CDR3 loop: CASSLAGPQHF. The CDR3 DNA sequence: TGTGCCAGCAGCTTAGCCGGGCCCCAGCATTTT.

The chain has TRBV11-2 and TRBJ2-3, with D possibly TRBD1 on 6 matching bases. Trimming left V 1 base short and J 3 bases short, with 11 bases between. This CDR3 is 15 amino acids long. CDR1 is SGHAT and CDR2 is FQNNGV in the germline V gene. In DNA, the CDR3 is TGTGCCAGCAGCTTAGCCCAGGGGTGGACAGATACGCAGTATTTT. Its protein is CASSLAQGWTDTQYF.

The rearrangement joins TRBV19 to TRBJ1-2; TRBD1 is a possible D gene (5 bases). The germline gives CDR1 LNHDA, CDR2 SQIVND (reference sequence). The CDR3 length is 14 residues. V gave up 5 bases and J gave up 2 bases, with 12 bases separating them. The CDR3 reads CASSSGYRNYGYTF. CDR3 in DNA: TGTGCCAGTAGTTCCGGTTACAGGAACTATGGCTACACCTTC.

The chain combines TRBV5-4 with TRBJ2-2, with 7 bases lining up with TRBD1. The CDR3 is made up of 16 amino acids. Germline CDR1 reads SGHNT; CDR2 reads YYREEE (reference sequence). V dropped 4 bases and J dropped 2; count of bases not matched to a gene: 8. The CDR3 bases are TGTGCCAGCAGCCCCCCCGGGACAGTTAACACCGGGGAGCTGTTTTTT. It is translated as CASSPPGTVNTGELFF.

This chain joins TRBV5-1 and TRBJ2-2; 9 bases map to TRBD2. Trimming at V came to 0 bases and at J to 6 bases, leaving 0 bases not matched to a gene. CDR1 and CDR2 (germline): SGHRS, YFSETQ. The CDR3 spans 14 residues. The CDR3 DNA is TGCGCCAGCAGCTTGGGGACTAGCGCCGGGGAGCTGTTTTTT. Amino acids: CASSLGTSAGELFF.

V is TRBV7-9 and J is TRBJ2-7; 8 bases are a match to TRBD1. Germline-derived CDR1 and CDR2 are SEHNR and FQNEAQ (reference sequence). Unmatched junction bases numbered 13, after V lost 2 bases and J lost 4 bases. The CDR3 extends over 17 amino acids. CDR3 DNA: TGTGCCAGCAGCTTAACCCACAGGGGGGTCGGGACTTACGAGCAGTACTTC. Translated, it gives CASSLTHRGVGTYEQYF. Using reference TRBV7-9 and TRBJ2-7 for the parts outside the CDR3, the full variable domain is DTGVSQNPRHKITKRGQNVTFRCDPISEHNRLYWYRQTLGQGPEFLTYFQNEAQLEKSRLLSDRFSAERPKGSFSTLEIQRTEQGDSAMYLCASSLTHRGVGTYEQYFGPGTRLTVT.

The chain carries TRBV19 and TRBJ2-7; 10 nucleotides align to TRBD1. The CDR3 runs to 14 residues. Per the germline V gene, CDR1 is LNHDA and CDR2 is SQIVND (reference sequence). V shed 4 bases, J shed 5 bases, and the junction held 5 bases outside the gene matches. The CDR3 DNA is TGTGCCAGTAGTACGCGACAGGGGGCCGACGAGCAGTACTTC. Encoded protein: CASSTRQGADEQYF.

The chain is built from TRBV30 and TRBJ1-2; 8 bases agree with TRBD1. This CDR3 comprises 14 residues. The V gene's germline CDR1 is GTSNPN and CDR2 SVGIG (reference sequence). V shed 4 bases, J shed 8 bases, and the junction held 12 bases outside the gene matches. The CDR3 coding sequence is TGTGCCTGGACCCGACAGGGGCCTCCCCGAGGCTACACCTTC. Its translation is CAWTRQGPPRGYTF.

CDR3 bases: TGTGCCAGCAGCTCGGACGGAGGAATTAATGAAAAACTGTTTTTT. Amino acid sequence: CASSSDGGINEKLFF. This rearrangement joins TRBV7-9 to TRBJ1-4; D remains unclear. Germline values: CDR1 SEHNR, CDR2 FQNEAQ (reference sequence). The ends were cut back, 4 bases at V and 4 bases at J, with 13 bases in the middle. This CDR3 is 15 amino acids long.

As for this clone: Other DNA sequences in the sample encode the same CDR3. This chain uses TRBV7-9 with TRBJ2-3, with 12 bases that match TRBD2. After removal of 4 bases from V and 3 bases from J, the junction contained 2 bases not matched to a gene. The CDR3 loop spans 15 amino acids. CDR1 is SEHNR and CDR2 is FQNEAQ in the germline V gene (reference sequence). Here the CDR3 DNA reads TGTGCCAGCAGCTCCGGACTAGCGGGGACAGATACGCAGTATTTT. Protein: CASSSGLAGTDTQYF. The full variable domain, rest sourced from reference TRBV7-9 and TRBJ2-3, is DTGVSQNPRHKITKRGQNVTFRCDPISEHNRLYWYRQTLGQGPEFLTYFQNEAQLEKSRLLSDRFSAERPKGSFSTLEIQRTEQGDSAMYLCASSSGLAGTDTQYFGPGTRLTVL.

V gene TRBV6-5 combines with J gene TRBJ1-1, with D possibly TRBD1 on 5 matching bases. This CDR3 is 12 amino acids long. CDR1 MNHEY and CDR2 SVGAGI come from the germline V gene. Trimming pared 4 bases from V and 8 bases from J, leaving 11 bases between. The CDR3 sequence: CASSSRQLEAFF. CDR3 DNA sequence: TGTGCCAGCAGTTCGAGACAGCTAGAAGCTTTCTTT.

This clone occurred a few times. The genes are TRBV3-1 (or the pseudogene TRBV3-2) and TRBJ1-3; 8 bases fit TRBD1. The germline CDR1 and CDR2 sequences are LGHDT and YNNKEL (reference sequence). The CDR3 is made up of 17 amino acids. V was clipped by 5 bases and J by 2 bases; unmatched bases: 11. The CDR3 sequence is CASSWQGAIRTGNTIYF. The CDR3 coding sequence is TGTGCCAGCAGCTGGCAGGGGGCTATTCGCACTGGAAACACCATATATTTT.